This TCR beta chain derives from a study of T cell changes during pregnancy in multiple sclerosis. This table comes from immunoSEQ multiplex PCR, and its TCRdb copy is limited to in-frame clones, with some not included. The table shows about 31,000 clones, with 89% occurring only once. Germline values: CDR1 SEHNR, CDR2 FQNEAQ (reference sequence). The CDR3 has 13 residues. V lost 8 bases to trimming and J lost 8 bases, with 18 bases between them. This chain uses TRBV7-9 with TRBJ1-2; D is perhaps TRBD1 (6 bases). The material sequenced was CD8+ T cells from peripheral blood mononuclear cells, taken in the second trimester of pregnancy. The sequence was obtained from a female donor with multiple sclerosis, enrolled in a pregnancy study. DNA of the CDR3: TGTGCCAGCTCGGACAGTACCGTGTGGGGCTACACCTTC. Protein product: CASSDSTVWGYTF.